Shown below are 8 T cell receptor beta chains from a single sample sequenced in a study of long-term antiretroviral therapy in people with HIV. They ran version v3.0 of the immunoSEQ assay at survey level. Libraries were prepared by immunoSEQ multiplex PCR; TCRdb keeps only in-frame clonotypes and omits some of them. The table has tens of thousands of clones, roughly nine tenths seen once; the top ten hold approximately 12%. The specimen was unsorted PBMCs, collected 1.1 years after starting antiretroviral therapy. The receptors were sampled from a man in his late teens or twenties with HIV.

The chain links TRBV6-5 to TRBJ1-1; D ambiguous. CDR3 length: 15 residues. V lost 2 bases, J lost 5 bases, and 15 bases lay in between. In germline, CDR1 is MNHEY, CDR2 SVGAGI. The CDR3 region is CASSYRTEPQTEAFF. CDR3 sequence (DNA): TGTGCCAGCAGTTACCGGACCGAGCCCCAAACTGAAGCTTTCTTT.

The chain has TRBV10-3 and TRBJ2-7; D might be TRBD2 (5 bases). The CDR3 covers 12 residues. Germline V gene data show CDR1 as ENHRY and CDR2 as SYGVKD. With 2 bases removed from V and 8 bases from J, the gap between germline ends came to 10 bases. CDR3 loop: CAISEEGSQQYF. The CDR3 nucleotides are TGTGCCATCAGTGAGGAGGGTAGTCAGCAGTACTTC.

The J gene is TRBJ2-2, the V gene TRBV10-3; 10 bases map to TRBD1. The CDR3 runs 15 residues. Germline V gene sequence: CDR1 ENHRY, CDR2 SYGVKD. After removal of 5 bases from V and 8 bases from J, the junction contained 8 bases not matched to a gene. The CDR3 sequence: CAISNRQGAVGELFF. CDR3 in DNA: TGTGCCATCAGTAACCGACAGGGGGCGGTTGGGGAGCTGTTTTTT.

This clone showed up just a few times. The CDR3 loop reads CSLTNYGYTF. DNA for the CDR3: TGTTCCCTTACTAACTATGGCTACACCTTC. V and J are TRBV30 and TRBJ1-2, with D uncertain. The CDR3 extends over 10 amino acids. The germline V gene encodes CDR1 GTSNPN and CDR2 SVGIG (reference sequence).

Only one count was recorded for this clone. The rearrangement uses TRBV28 and TRBJ1-3; no clear D. Germline V gene data show CDR1 as MDHEN and CDR2 as SYDVKM. Trimming took off 3 bases at V and 3 bases at J, with 9 bases between the two ends. The CDR3 runs to 14 residues. The CDR3: CASSFQRGGNTIYF. The CDR3 region has the DNA TGTGCCAGCAGTTTTCAAAGAGGTGGAAACACCATATATTTT. Full variable domain (remainder filled in from reference TRBV28 and TRBJ1-3): DVKVTQSSRYLVKRTGEKVFLECVQDMDHENMFWYRQDPGLGLRLIYFSYDVKMKEKGDIPEGYSVSREKKERFSLILESASTNQTSMYLCASSFQRGGNTIYFGEGSWLTVV.

This clone was detected a few times. The chain couples TRBV7-3 to TRBJ2-7; TRBD1 is a possible D gene (6 bases). Germline lookup yields CDR1 SGHTA and CDR2 FQGTGA. Trimming cost V 0 bases and J 5 bases, with 8 bases left between them. The CDR3 is 13 amino acids. DNA of the CDR3: TGTGCCAGCAGCTTAACGTCAGGGGACGAGCAGTACTTC. This codes for CASSLTSGDEQYF.

In nucleotides, the CDR3 is TGTGCCAGCAGGACAGGGACGCACACCGGGGAGCTGTTTTTT. Its protein product is CASRTGTHTGELFF. V gene TRBV2 combines with J gene TRBJ2-2, with 7 bases that match TRBD1. Germline V gene sequence: CDR1 SNHLY, CDR2 FYNNEI. The CDR3 is 14 amino acids. The junction had 4 bases not matched to a gene; V was cut back by 6 bases and J by 3 bases.

The V gene is TRBV28, the J gene TRBJ1-1; unclear D gene. This CDR3 comprises 16 residues. Between the trimmed V and J ends, which lost 3 bases and 2 bases, there was a span of 16 bases. CDR1 and CDR2 (germline): MDHEN, SYDVKM. Here the CDR3 DNA reads TGTGCCAGCAGTTTGTCCCCCGGGGTCACAAACACTGAAGCTTTCTTT. Translated, it gives CASSLSPGVTNTEAFF. Using reference TRBV28 and TRBJ1-1 for the parts outside the CDR3, the full variable domain is DVKVTQSSRYLVKRTGEKVFLECVQDMDHENMFWYRQDPGLGLRLIYFSYDVKMKEKGDIPEGYSVSREKKERFSLILESASTNQTSMYLCASSLSPGVTNTEAFFGQGTRLTVV.